This T cell receptor beta chain was captured by sequencing in a study of control samples from healthy donors and cancer patients. The V gene's germline CDR1 is SGHNT and CDR2 YYREEE (reference sequence). The CDR3 sequence is 13 residues long. V lost 4 bases and J lost 18, with 20 bases in between. Data came from immunoSEQ multiplex PCR; TCRdb stores just in-frame clones and leaves some out. The sample lists over 200,000 clones, about 80% occurring once. The chain uses TRBV5-4 and TRBJ1-6; TRBD1 is a possible D gene (5 bases). The sequencing sample was made of PBMCs. This sequence was found in a woman aged 55-70 years with lung cancer. In DNA, the CDR3 is TGTGCCAGCAGCCTAGATGGGACTTCTAAAGACCACTTT. Encoded protein: CASSLDGTSKDHF. The variable domain in full, with the rest retrieved from reference TRBV5-4 and TRBJ1-6, is ETGVTQSPTHLIKTRGQQVTLRCSSQSGHNTVSWYQQALGQGPQFIFQYYREEENGRGNFPPRFSGLQFPNYSSELNVNALELDDSALYLCASSLDGTSKDHFGNGTRLTVT.